These T cell receptor beta chains were read from a single sample in a study of blood T cell repertoires in COVID-19. Some clones are missing from TCRdb's copy, which holds only in-frame ones; the method was immunoSEQ multiplex PCR. The sample has tens of thousands of clones, 89% seen once. The sequenced sample was peripheral blood. The source of these receptors is an older woman with active COVID-19. CDR3s leave out the opening cysteine and the closing phenylalanine or tryptophan.

>14|TRBJ1-3|TRBV11-2
ASRSYRGSSGNTIY
>13|TRBJ2-7|TRBV19
ASSTPGEGFYEQY
>12|TRBJ2-3|TRBV7-9
ASSVSGVADTQY
>11|TRBJ2-1|TRBV6-5
ASKAGSYNEQF
>11|TRBJ1-1|TRBV19
ASSSTGSTEAF
>12|TRBJ1-5|TRBV9
ASSVGQSNQPQH
>10|TRBJ2-7|TRBV6-6
ASSRDFYEQY
>15|TRBJ2-2|TRBV29-1
SVEGTSGGPNTGELF
>13|TRBJ1-2|TRBV6-2/TRBV6-3
ASSSSTYRGGGYT
>12|TRBJ1-6|TRBV18
ASSPASGNSPLH
>12|TRBJ1-3|TRBV3-1/TRBV3-2
ASSQSGGGNTIY
>14|TRBJ2-7|TRBV9
ASSPRERGGSYEQY
>14|TRBJ1-4|TRBV4-2
ASSQGTGQGNEKLF
>14|TRBJ1-5|TRBV4-1
ASSQVQGQGYQPQH
>13|TRBJ1-1|TRBV7-8
ASSSGQEINTEAF
>12|TRBJ1-5|TRBV6-5
ASSRGQGVGPQH
>11|TRBJ1-1|TRBV18
ASSPGQGAEAF
>14|TRBJ1-4|TRBV7-6
ASSEYRVRNNEKLF
>17|TRBJ2-4|TRBV4-1
ASSQAGTSGGAAKNIQY
>11|TRBJ2-1|TRBV11-3
ASSLERYNEQF
>13|TRBJ2-3|TRBV7-3
ASSPLSGGLDTQY
>13|TRBJ1-2|TRBV19
ASSKTGTVTYGYT
>13|TRBJ1-6|TRBV2
ASSEGRGYHSPLH
>11|TRBJ2-4|TRBV2
ASSTSGGFIQY
>15|TRBJ2-5|TRBV5-4
ASSSRTSGGGKETQY
>13|TRBJ1-2|TRBV27
ASSIYLGSGAGYT
>14|TRBJ1-2|TRBV5-1
ASSLDPGQGGSGYT
>13|TRBJ2-3|TRBV6-5
ASRRGLAGRDTQY
>15|TRBJ2-2|TRBV3-1/TRBV3-2
ASSQEGGYANTGELF
>15|TRBJ1-1|TRBV7-9
ASSAGNTGWVNTEAF
>13|TRBJ2-5|TRBV19
ASSIRSSGEGTQY
>10|TRBJ2-2|TRBV28
ASSYPGGELF
>10|TRBJ1-2|TRBV30
AWSVRYYGYT
>11|TRBJ1-2|TRBV15
ATSRDLGGGYT
>13|TRBJ1-3|TRBV4-1
ASSQVGGKVHTIY
>12|TRBJ2-2|TRBV6-5
ASRFPGAGGELF
>13|TRBJ1-5|TRBV9
ASSVWGDSNQPQH
>13|TRBJ2-5|TRBV19
ASSIDFRDRETQY
>10|TRBJ2-5|TRBV10-3
AISGQGETQY
>12|TRBJ2-1|TRBV3-1/TRBV3-2
ASSQGGGSNEQF
>17|TRBJ1-1|TRBV21-1
ASSNGAPGGRNPNTEAF
>11|TRBJ1-1|TRBV5-1
ASSSQGSTEAF
>13|TRBJ1-4|TRBV9
ASSVAAGLDEKLF
>12|TRBJ2-7|TRBV5-8
ASSPGTGSYEQY
>13|TRBJ1-4|TRBV7-2
ASSLQGTSNEKLF
>12|TRBJ1-1|TRBV29-1
SAPEGSLNTEAF
>14|TRBJ2-5|TRBV15
ATSRDIRRGGETQY
>13|TRBJ1-5|TRBV6-2/TRBV6-3
ASSRPKQGHQPQH
>13|TRBJ2-5|TRBV5-4
ASSSLASMGETQY
>10|TRBJ2-1|TRBV29-1
SVGPSGGEQF
>13|TRBJ2-3|TRBV7-3
ASRIGQGLTDTQY
>13|TRBJ1-5|TRBV19
ASSSRESVNQPQH
>13|TRBJ1-4|TRBV7-9
ASSSYPQANEKLF